This T cell receptor (beta chain) comes out of a study of T-cell reconstitution after alpha-beta-depleted transplantation in children. TCRbeta library preparation incorporated unique molecular identifiers. TCRdb reprocessed the PCR reads with MiXCR, giving one entry per CDR3 protein. The sample holds approximately 400,000 distinct CDR3 sequences, roughly a tenth seen once. This clonotype came up many times. The germline CDR1 and CDR2 sequences are SGHKS and YYEKEE (reference sequence). This CDR3 is 15 amino acids long. V lost 0 bases and J 0 bases, leaving 9 bases between the germline ends. The source was PBMCs from the stem cell graft donor, collected from the stem cell graft. The chain is built from TRBV5-5 and TRBJ1-2; D call uncertain. The sequence was collected from a human donor who donated a stem cell graft to a child with acute myeloid leukemia. The CDR3 spells CASSLEPISNYGYTF. CDR3 nucleotides: TGTGCCAGCAGCTTGGAGCCGATTTCTAACTATGGCTACACCTTC.